Listed below are T cell receptor beta chains from one sample, sequenced in a study of T-cell reconstitution after alpha-beta-depleted transplantation in children. TCRdb independently ran MiXCR on the PCR reads; one entry per CDR3 protein. Found here are hundreds of thousands of distinct CDR3 sequences, roughly 13% of them singletons; the top ten hold around 2.2%. This specimen consisted of PBMCs, mostly from graft donor cells, obtained 360 days after TCRalphabeta/CD19-depleted stem cell transplant. The receptors were gathered from a male patient younger than 18 who had a stem cell transplant for acute myeloid leukemia, so the T cells may come from the graft donor. Each CDR3 is given with its conserved first and last residue. A D gene is named only where the DNA matches it firmly. Size tells how often a clone was seen (once, few, many) or the class of an expanded clone, and some rows leave it out.

v_call	d_call	j_call	clone_size	cdr3_nt	cdr3_aa
TRBV10-3	.	TRBJ2-2	few	TGTGCCATCAACCGGGCAAAGGAAGGCGAGCTGTTTTTT	CAINRAKEGELFF
TRBV12-3/TRBV12-4	TRBD1	TRBJ1-2	many	TGTGCCAGCAGTCCGACAGGGTACTATGGCTACACCTTC	CASSPTGYYGYTF
TRBV20-1	TRBD2	TRBJ2-7	.	TGCAGTGCTAGAAGACACGGCCTTGGGACTAGCTCCTACGAGCAGTACTTC	CSARRHGLGTSSYEQYF
TRBV20-1	TRBD1	TRBJ2-2	few	TGCAGTGCTAGTGCCCCGGGACAGGGGGCACCGGGGGAGCTGTTTTTT	CSASAPGQGAPGELFF
TRBV24-1	.	TRBJ2-5	few	TGTGCCACCAGTGATTATGGGAGACAGGGAGGTTCGGAGACCCAGTACTTC	CATSDYGRQGGSETQYF
TRBV25-1	.	TRBJ1-1	.	TGTGCCAGCAGTGATGAAAGTGGAAAGGGACTAATGAACACTGAAGCTTTCTTT	CASSDESGKGLMNTEAFF
TRBV7-9	.	TRBJ2-2	many	TGTGCCAGCAGGCGCCCAACAGCGGTCACCGGGGAGCTGTTTTTT	CASRRPTAVTGELFF
TRBV5-1	TRBD1	TRBJ2-7	many	TGCGCCAGCCGCGGACAGGATATCTCCTACGAGCAGTACTTC	CASRGQDISYEQYF
TRBV24-1	TRBD1	TRBJ2-2	.	TGTGCCACCAGTGATTTGATTACCGGGACAGGGGTAACCGGGGAGCTGTTTTTT	CATSDLITGTGVTGELFF
TRBV10-3	.	TRBJ1-1	.	TGTGCCATCAGTGAGTCCGGGCCCATGAACACTGAAGCTTTCTTT	CAISESGPMNTEAFF
TRBV27	TRBD2	TRBJ2-1	few	TGTGCCAGCAGTTTACAGGGAAGCGGGAGTGCGTTCTTC	CASSLQGSGSAFF
TRBV12-3/TRBV12-4	.	TRBJ2-1	many	TGTGCCAGCAGTGGGGCAGCGGGTAAAAATGAGCAGTTCTTC	CASSGAAGKNEQFF
TRBV7-6	.	TRBJ2-2	many	TGTGCCAGCAGCTTAAATGCCCTAAGTAACACCGGGGAGCTGTTTTTT	CASSLNALSNTGELFF
TRBV6-1	TRBD2	TRBJ2-1	few	TGTGCCAGCAGTGACCGCAGCGTCAGCGGGAGGGCCAATGAGCAGTTCTTC	CASSDRSVSGRANEQFF
TRBV27	TRBD2	TRBJ2-3	.	TGTGCCAGCAGTCCTTATTTCTCCGGGACTAGCGGATTCACAGATACGCAGTATTTT	CASSPYFSGTSGFTDTQYF
TRBV6-5	.	TRBJ2-6	.	TGTGCCAGCAGCCGATTCTCTGGGGCCAACGTCCTGACTTTC	CASSRFSGANVLTF
TRBV12-3/TRBV12-4	TRBD1	TRBJ2-7	many	TGTGCCAGCAGTTTAGCGGAAAGGACAGGGGGCGTCTACGAGCAGTACTTC	CASSLAERTGGVYEQYF
TRBV7-2	.	TRBJ2-1	many	TGTGCCAGCAGCTTAGACGGGGTCGTGAAGGAGCAGTTCTTC	CASSLDGVVKEQFF
TRBV28	.	TRBJ2-3	.	TGTGCCAGCAGTCTCCCGGGACCCTTCACAGATACGCAGTATTTT	CASSLPGPFTDTQYF
TRBV7-3	TRBD2	TRBJ2-2	.	TGTGCCAGCAGCTCCCTAGGACTAGCGGGAGGCGGGGAGCTGTTTTTT	CASSSLGLAGGGELFF
TRBV19	.	TRBJ2-1	few	TGTGCCAGTAGTACCATTACTAGGCAGAGCTCCTACAATGAGCAGTTCTTC	CASSTITRQSSYNEQFF
TRBV9	TRBD2	TRBJ2-5	few	TGTGCCAGCAGCGTAGGTGGGACTAGCCAAGAGACCCAGTACTTC	CASSVGGTSQETQYF
TRBV6-1	.	TRBJ1-4	.	TGTGCCAGCACGGACAGTCCAACTAATGAAAAACTGTTTTTT	CASTDSPTNEKLFF
TRBV10-3	.	TRBJ2-3	few	TGTGCCATCAGTGGGGAGGGGGCGCGAGCCGGAGATACGCAGTATTTT	CAISGEGARAGDTQYF
TRBV29-1	.	TRBJ1-1	few	TGCAGCGTTGAAGAAATTGTGGCTTTCTTT	CSVEEIVAFF
TRBV9	.	TRBJ2-4	many	TGTGCCAGCAGCGTAGAGCCGGAGAGCCTCCGCGGTAACATTCAGTACTTC	CASSVEPESLRGNIQYF
TRBV4-2	TRBD2	TRBJ2-2	.	TGTGCCAGCAGCCAAAGGGAACTAGCGGTCACCGGGGAGCTGTTTTTT	CASSQRELAVTGELFF
TRBV5-1	.	TRBJ2-1	.	TGCGCCAGCAGCGGGAGGCCTAGATCATTGAATGAGCAGTTCTTC	CASSGRPRSLNEQFF
TRBV15	TRBD2	TRBJ2-5	.	TGTGCCACCAGCAGATACCGCAGGCAGGGAGGGGAGACCCAGTACTTC	CATSRYRRQGGETQYF
TRBV6-6	.	TRBJ2-7	few	TGTGCCAGCGGGGTACTGATAGGCCTGGACTTC	CASGVLIGLDF
TRBV7-9	TRBD1	TRBJ1-3	many	TGTGCCAGCAGCTTCGGGACAGTCCTCTCTGGAAACACCATATATTTT	CASSFGTVLSGNTIYF
TRBV7-9	.	TRBJ2-7	few	TGTGCCAGCAGCGGGGCCGGGACCGAAGTCTCCTACGAGCAGTACTTC	CASSGAGTEVSYEQYF
TRBV30	TRBD1	TRBJ2-7	.	TGTGCCTGGGGAAGACAGGGCTCCTACGAGCAGTACTTC	CAWGRQGSYEQYF
TRBV7-8	.	TRBJ1-1	few	TGTGCCAGCAGCAAGACTACCGGGACACGCAACACTGAAGCTTTCTTT	CASSKTTGTRNTEAFF
TRBV15	.	TRBJ2-1	many	TGTGCCACCAGCGACCTTCTCTCGTTCGGGAGCAATGAGCAGTTCTTC	CATSDLLSFGSNEQFF
TRBV20-1	TRBD2	TRBJ2-2	.	TGCAGTGCTAGAGGGGAGGGGCGAAGGTTTTTT	CSARGEGRRFF
TRBV5-6	TRBD2	TRBJ2-3	few	TGTGCCAGCAGCTATAGACTAGCGGGAGGGGATACGCAGTATTTT	CASSYRLAGGDTQYF
TRBV11-1	TRBD1	TRBJ2-7	few	TGTGCCAGCAGCTTAGCATACAGGGGCTCCGAGCAGTACTTC	CASSLAYRGSEQYF
TRBV6-2/TRBV6-3	TRBD1	TRBJ2-5	.	TGTGCCAGCAGTTACGAGGGACAGGGGACCTGGCAAGAGACCCAGTACTTC	CASSYEGQGTWQETQYF
TRBV7-8	TRBD1	TRBJ2-7	many	TGTGCCAGCCCTCCCCCGACAGGGGGCCCGTACGAGCAGTACTTC	CASPPPTGGPYEQYF
TRBV7-9	.	TRBJ2-1	.	TGTGCCAGCAGCTTTCCTCCCCAGGGGTCCCATGAGCAGTTCTTC	CASSFPPQGSHEQFF
TRBV7-9	.	TRBJ2-7	few	TGTGCCAGCAGCAAGGACTCTCGAAAGTACTTC	CASSKDSRKYF
TRBV6-2/TRBV6-3	TRBD2	TRBJ2-1	few	TGTGCCAGCAGTTACTCGGTGGGACTAGTGATCTACAATGAGCAGTTCTTC	CASSYSVGLVIYNEQFF
TRBV20-1	.	TRBJ2-7	few	TGCAGTGCTAGAATGACGGCGGCCTACGAGCAGTACTTC	CSARMTAAYEQYF